These 2 T cell receptor beta chains originate from one sample sequenced in a study of shared T cell receptors in the human thymus. This table comes from immunoSEQ multiplex PCR, and its TCRdb copy is limited to in-frame clones, with some not included. The data hold hundreds of thousands of clones, with more than 70% observed a single time. This same sample was also taken into another study, of human thymus T cells.

The sample taken for sequencing was thymocytes. Receptors originate from a boy younger than two with a congenital heart defect.

A note on this clone: This same CDR3 is encoded by further DNA sequences in the sample. This rearrangement joins TRBV28 to TRBJ2-7; 10 nucleotides agree with TRBD2. The CDR3 totals 14 residues. The V gene's germline CDR1 is MDHEN and CDR2 SYDVKM. J lost 4 bases, V lost 9 bases, and 9 bases had no gene match. CDR3 region: CASTSSGRGYEQYF. In DNA form, the CDR3 reads TGTGCCAGTACCTCTAGCGGGAGAGGGTACGAGCAGTACTTC.

The chain is built from TRBV10-3 and TRBJ1-2; 7 bases line up with TRBD1. This CDR3 contains 16 residues. J was trimmed by 3 bases and V by 8 bases; bases with no gene match: 15. Germline CDR1 is ENHRY and CDR2 is SYGVKD. CDR3 DNA sequence: TGTGCCATCCCCCCGGAGGGGACAGCGTACCACTATGGCTACACCTTC. Protein product: CAIPPEGTAYHYGYTF.